Below, one T cell receptor (beta chain) is given with its context. The germline gives CDR1 MNHEY, CDR2 SVGAGI. The CDR3 extends over 13 amino acids. Trimming took 6 bases from V and 8 from J; bases not matched to a gene: 6. Sequencing used immunoSEQ multiplex PCR; TCRdb keeps in-frame clones, though not all of them. The sample includes 400,000 to 450,000 clones, more than 70% of them seen just once. Seattle enrolled patients during active infection and tracked them longitudinally. The sample comes from a study of blood T cell repertoires in COVID-19. At the level of the study: Whether acute or convalescent, the COVID-19 samples came from the United States, Italy and Spain. From T cells, B-cell-depleted T cells, or PBMCs came the material, which was cDNA or gDNA.

Sequencing used peripheral blood. This receptor was identified in a woman in her fifties or sixties with COVID-19, enrolled during active disease. The gene calls are TRBV6-5 and TRBJ1-2; 10 nucleotides agree with TRBD1. The CDR3 DNA reads as TGTGCCAGCAGGGGGACAGGGGAAGAGGGCTACACCTTC. This codes for CASRGTGEEGYTF.